This entry lists 14 T cell receptor beta chains sequenced from one sample in a study of blood T cells in healthy people across ages. Together with a sample-barcoded 5' primer, a J-beta primer mix was included in a second PCR lasting roughly 6 to 12 cycles. TCRdb recomputed calls from the 5' RACE reads with MiXCR, one row per CDR3 protein. This table holds 540,000 or so distinct CDR3 sequences, less than 25% found once. The same specimen was also included in a second study, on T cells of mothers and their children.

The sample comprised blood. These receptors all come from a boy between 5 and 17 years old in good health.

This chain connects TRBV29-1 to TRBJ1-4; TRBD1 is a possible D gene (5 bases). This CDR3 spans 16 amino acids. Germline CDR1 and CDR2: SQVTM and ANQGSEA. V was cut by 3 bases and J by 2 bases, with 16 bases left in between. The CDR3 region has the DNA TGCAGCGTTGAGTGGGACGAGGGGCTTACTAATGAAAAACTGTTTTTT. This translates into CSVEWDEGLTNEKLFF.

The chain joins TRBV29-1 to TRBJ2-7, with a possible D match to TRBD1 (5 bases). The V and J ends lost 3 bases and 9 bases respectively, with 12 bases between them. The CDR3 consists of 11 residues. The germline CDR1 and CDR2 sequences are SQVTM and ANQGSEA. The DNA for the CDR3 is TGCAGCGTTGAGGAGCAGGGATGGCAGTACTTC. Translating it yields CSVEEQGWQYF.

About this clonotype itself: Germline and junction disagree at one end, which may indicate a read error. The chain employs TRBV9 and TRBJ1-1, with D unclear. CDR3 length equals 13 residues. CDR1 is SGDLS, CDR2 YYNGEE, per germline. The CDR3 region is CTSSVDQNTEAFF. The CDR3 nucleotides are TGTACCAGCAGCGTAGATCAGAACACTGAAGCTTTCTTT. Full variable domain (remainder filled in from reference TRBV9 and TRBJ1-1): DSGVTQTPKHLITATGQRVTLRCSPRSGDLSVYWYQQSLDQGLQFLIQYYNGEERAKGNILERFSAQQFPDLHSELNLSSLELGDSALYFCTSSVDQNTEAFFGQGTRLTVV.

This sequence joins TRBV18 and TRBJ1-1; D may be TRBD1 (6 bases). V lost 2 bases to trimming and J lost 6 bases, with 16 bases between them. Germline V gives CDR1 KGHSH, CDR2 LQKENI. CDR3 length: 15 residues. The chain's CDR3 is CASSPGVTGLSEAFF. In DNA form, the CDR3 reads TGTGCCAGCTCACCAGGGGTCACAGGGCTTTCTGAAGCTTTCTTT.

This chain joins TRBV7-9 and TRBJ1-2, with 7 bases fitting TRBD1. The ends lost 4 bases at V and 8 bases at J; junction bases unmatched: 13. Germline V CDR1 and CDR2: SEHNR, FQNEAQ (reference sequence). The CDR3 extends over 15 amino acids. CDR3 amino acids: CASSSRTGPLGGYTF. The CDR3 DNA is TGTGCCAGCAGCTCCCGGACAGGACCGCTGGGGGGCTACACCTTC.

The J gene is TRBJ2-1, the V gene TRBV29-1; D remains unclear. The germline V and J ends were trimmed by 7 bases and 3 bases, with 13 bases remaining between them. Germline CDR1 is SQVTM and CDR2 is ANQGSEA. CDR3 length equals 13 residues. CDR3 in DNA: TGCAGCGCTGAGAGACTGAACTACAATGAGCAGTTCTTC. It is translated as CSAERLNYNEQFF.

J is TRBJ1-5 and V is TRBV27; D call uncertain. CDR1 and CDR2 from the germline V gene are MNHEY and SMNVEV (reference sequence). Trimming removed 0 bases at V and 4 bases at J, with 10 bases between. The CDR3 sequence is 15 residues long. The CDR3 loop is CASSLSGRRNQPQHF. In nucleotides, the CDR3 is TGTGCCAGCAGTTTATCCGGGAGGCGAAATCAGCCCCAGCATTTT.

This clonotype was counted a few times. V gene TRBV7-2 combines with J gene TRBJ2-5, with 8 nucleotides matching TRBD2. Losses at the gene ends were 5 bases for V and 2 bases for J; bases not matched to a gene: 7. The germline V gene encodes CDR1 SGHTA and CDR2 FQGNSA. This CDR3 has 15 amino acids. The CDR3 reads CASSPSSGPQETQYF. The CDR3 DNA reads as TGTGCCAGCAGCCCCTCTAGCGGGCCTCAAGAGACCCAGTACTTC.

This clonotype was seen only once. The chain links TRBV10-3 to TRBJ2-7, with 7 positions matching TRBD2. CDR1 is ENHRY and CDR2 is SYGVKD in the germline V gene. CDR3 length: 15 residues. V was clipped by 3 bases and J by 2 bases; unmatched bases: 7. The CDR3: CAISEPQRDPYEQYF. The DNA for the CDR3 is TGTGCCATCAGTGAACCCCAGCGGGACCCCTACGAGCAGTACTTC.

A word on this clonotype: A much larger clone lies one base from this, so it may be a read error. This chain links TRBV7-3 with TRBJ2-5; D possibly corresponds to TRBD2 (5 bases). The CDR3 extends over 15 amino acids. Germline CDR1 and CDR2: SGHTA and FQGTGA. The V and J ends lost 1 base and 2 bases respectively, with 11 bases between them. CDR3 DNA sequence: TGTGCCAGCAGCTTAAGTCCTAGCCGGCAAGAGACCCAGTACTTC. It is translated as CASSLSPSRQETQYF.

V gene TRBV6-5 combines with J gene TRBJ1-1, with D uncertain. Germline assignment: CDR1 MNHEY and CDR2 SVGAGI. V was trimmed by 6 bases and J by 4 bases, leaving 9 bases between them. The CDR3 consists of 12 residues. The DNA for the CDR3 is TGTGCCAGCAGACAGTCCTCCACTGAAGCTTTCTTT. This codes for CASRQSSTEAFF.

The chain has TRBV19 and TRBJ2-5; possible D gene TRBD2, 6 bases. CDR3 length: 15 residues. V lost 1 base and J lost 4, with 13 bases in between. Germline loops: CDR1 LNHDA, CDR2 SQIVND (reference sequence). The CDR3 DNA sequence: TGTGCCAGTAGTATAGTTGGAGGGTACGGAGAGACCCAGTACTTC. Translated, it gives CASSIVGGYGETQYF.

The chain uses TRBV6-1 and TRBJ2-6; D remains unclear. Germline-derived CDR1 and CDR2 are MNHNS and SASEGT. V gave up 6 bases and J gave up 4 bases, with 16 bases separating them. The CDR3 covers 16 residues. The CDR3 region is CASSRDPFSGANVLTF. CDR3 DNA: TGTGCCAGCAGCCGAGACCCGTTCTCAGGGGCCAACGTCCTGACTTTC.

This chain uses TRBV28 with TRBJ1-5; a possible D gene is TRBD1 (6 bases). The germline V gene has CDR1 MDHEN and CDR2 SYDVKM. The CDR3 has 13 residues. The CDR3 region is CALMGAGNQPQHF. DNA for the CDR3: TGTGCATTGATGGGGGCAGGGAATCAGCCCCAGCATTTT.